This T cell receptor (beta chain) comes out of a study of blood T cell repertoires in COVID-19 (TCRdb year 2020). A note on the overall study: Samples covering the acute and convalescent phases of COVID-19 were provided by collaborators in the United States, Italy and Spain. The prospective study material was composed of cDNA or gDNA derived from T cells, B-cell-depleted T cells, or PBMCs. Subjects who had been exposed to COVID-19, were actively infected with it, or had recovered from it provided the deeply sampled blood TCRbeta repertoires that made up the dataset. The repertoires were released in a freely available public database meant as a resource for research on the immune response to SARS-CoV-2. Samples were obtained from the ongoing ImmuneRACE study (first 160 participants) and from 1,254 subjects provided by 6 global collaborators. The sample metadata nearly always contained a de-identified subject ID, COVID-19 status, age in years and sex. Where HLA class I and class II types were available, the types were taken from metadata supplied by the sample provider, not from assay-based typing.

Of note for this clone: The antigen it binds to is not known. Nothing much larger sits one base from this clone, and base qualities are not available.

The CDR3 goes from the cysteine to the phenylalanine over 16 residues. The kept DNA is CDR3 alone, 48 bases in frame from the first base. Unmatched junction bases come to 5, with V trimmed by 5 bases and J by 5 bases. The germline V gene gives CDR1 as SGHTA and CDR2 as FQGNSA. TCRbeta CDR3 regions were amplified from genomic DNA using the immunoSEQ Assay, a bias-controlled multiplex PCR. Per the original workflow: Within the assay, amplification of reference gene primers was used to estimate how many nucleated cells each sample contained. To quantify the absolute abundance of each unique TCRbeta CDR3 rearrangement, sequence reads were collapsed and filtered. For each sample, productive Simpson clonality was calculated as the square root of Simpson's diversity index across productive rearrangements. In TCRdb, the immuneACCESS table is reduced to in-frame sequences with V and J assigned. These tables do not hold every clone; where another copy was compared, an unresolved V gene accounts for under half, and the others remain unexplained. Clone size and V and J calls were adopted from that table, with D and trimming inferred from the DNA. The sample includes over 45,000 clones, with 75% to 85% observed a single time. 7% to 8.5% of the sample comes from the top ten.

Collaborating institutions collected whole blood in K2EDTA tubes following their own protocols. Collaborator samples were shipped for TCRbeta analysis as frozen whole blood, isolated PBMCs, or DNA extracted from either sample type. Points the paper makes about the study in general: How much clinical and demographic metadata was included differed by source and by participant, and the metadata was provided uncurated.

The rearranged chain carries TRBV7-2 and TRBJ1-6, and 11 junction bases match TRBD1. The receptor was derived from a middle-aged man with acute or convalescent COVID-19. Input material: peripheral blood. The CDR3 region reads CASSIWTGGDNSPLHF. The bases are TGTGCCAGCAGCATATGGACAGGGGGCGATAATTCACCCCTCCACTTT.